Listed below are T cell receptor beta chains from one sample, sequenced in a study of blood T cell repertoires in COVID-19. Profiled with immunoSEQ multiplex PCR; TCRdb holds only in-frame clones, not every one. The data contain about 170,000 clones, around 86% of them singletons. Sample: peripheral blood. These receptors were taken from a man aged 55 to 70 with COVID-19, enrolled during active disease. CDR3s include the opening cysteine and the closing phenylalanine or tryptophan. The D gene is left open where the match is weak. Rows may omit the clone size; those that give it use once, few, many or a size class.

clone size,J gene,V gene,D gene,CDR3 DNA,CDR3 protein
once,TRBJ1-3,TRBV4-3,-,TGCGCCAGCAGCCAAGAACAACCTGGGGCGGTAGGAAACACCATATATTTT,CASSQEQPGAVGNTIYF
-,TRBJ1-3,TRBV11-2,-,TGTGCCAGCACCAAAGAGGTTTTCTCTGGAAACACCATATATTTT,CASTKEVFSGNTIYF
-,TRBJ2-7,TRBV15,TRBD1,TGTGCCACCAGCAGATCGGGACAGGGGGTTGCGCAGTACTTC,CATSRSGQGVAQYF
-,TRBJ2-7,TRBV11-2,-,TGTGCCAGCAGCCTCGAACTTCACGAGCAGTACTTC,CASSLELHEQYF
-,TRBJ1-5,TRBV10-3,TRBD1,TGTGCCATCAGTGAGCCTGGGCAGGGGGTCGGCAATCAGCCCCAGCATTTT,CAISEPGQGVGNQPQHF
-,TRBJ1-2,TRBV7-2,-,TGTGCCAGCACCCTAAGGCGGGGGAGCGCTAACTATGGCTACACCTTC,CASTLRRGSANYGYTF
-,TRBJ2-5,TRBV12-3/TRBV12-4,-,TGTGCCAGCAGCTCCGACACACGCCCACAGTACTTC,CASSSDTRPQYF
once,TRBJ1-5,TRBV18,-,TGTGCCAGCTCACCAGAGGCAGGCAATCAGCCCCAGCATTTT,CASSPEAGNQPQHF
few,TRBJ2-5,TRBV7-9,-,TGTGCCAGCAGCTTACACACAGGTACTCCGGAGACCCAGTACTTC,CASSLHTGTPETQYF
-,TRBJ1-2,TRBV10-3,-,TGTGCCATCAGTGACTTTCTCGGGGGGGCAACTGGCTACACCTTC,CAISDFLGGATGYTF
-,TRBJ2-2,TRBV24-1,TRBD2,TGTGCCACCAGTGCCCCCGGACTAGCGGGAGCAACCGGGGAGCTGTTTTTT,CATSAPGLAGATGELFF
-,TRBJ1-1,TRBV6-5,TRBD1,TGTGCCAGCACCAACAGGGGGTTGCTTGAAGCTTTCTTT,CASTNRGLLEAFF
few,TRBJ1-1,TRBV23-1,-,TGCGCCAGCAGTCAAAAAGGGGCGGGGGGCACTGAAGCTTTCTTT,CASSQKGAGGTEAFF
-,TRBJ2-1,TRBV7-9,TRBD2,TGTGCCAGCAGCTTTGGGACTAGCGGGGGGGTAGGTGAGCAGTTCTTC,CASSFGTSGGVGEQFF
-,TRBJ1-2,TRBV10-2,-,TGCGCCAGCAGTGGACAGCAATATGGCTACACCTTC,CASSGQQYGYTF
-,TRBJ2-2,TRBV5-1,-,TGCGCCAGCAGTCAGGTCGTCCCCGGGGAGCTGTTTTTT,CASSQVVPGELFF
-,TRBJ2-5,TRBV10-2,-,TGCGCCAGCAGTGAGACTGGGACAAGGGTCAACTTC,CASSETGTRVNF
-,TRBJ2-7,TRBV5-4,TRBD2,TGTGCCAGCAGCTTGATCGGACTAGCCTCCGAGCAGTACTTC,CASSLIGLASEQYF
-,TRBJ2-2,TRBV9,-,TGTGCCAGCAGCCCCCGTAGTCTCCCGCAGGGGTTCGGGGAGCTGTTTTTT,CASSPRSLPQGFGELFF
-,TRBJ2-7,TRBV29-1,TRBD1,TGCAGCGTAGTAGGGACAGTCAACGAGCAGTACTTC,CSVVGTVNEQYF